This entry is about one TCR beta chain. These data belong to a study of control samples from healthy donors and cancer patients. This CDR3 has 14 amino acids. Germline V gene sequence: CDR1 WSHSY, CDR2 SAAADI. V lost 7 bases to trimming and J lost 1 base; unmatched junction nucleotides: 5. Libraries were prepared by immunoSEQ multiplex PCR; TCRdb keeps only in-frame clonotypes and omits some of them. The profile covers about 99,000 clones, with 85% to 90% appearing a single time and approximately 19% taken by the ten largest. The chain carries TRBV10-2 and TRBJ1-1; 8 bases match TRBD1. Sequencing input: PBMCs. This TCR was sampled from a man aged 55 to 70 with lung cancer. The CDR3 sequence: CASKTGTGNTEAFF. DNA for the CDR3: TGCGCCAGCAAAACCGGGACAGGGAACACTGAAGCTTTCTTT.